This paragraph reports one T cell receptor (beta chain). Its antigen is not identified. The study ran its PCR with 60 Vbeta and 13 Jbeta primers. The data were produced by immunoSEQ multiplex PCR, yet TCRdb's version contains in-frame clones alone and is incomplete. This table holds some 150,000 clones, approximately 65% found once. The record originates from a study of cytomegalovirus exposure and HLA in healthy donors. Overall study findings and caveats: It emerged from a later analysis that several of the most significant clusters appeared to be linked to common viral pathogens.

This CDR3 has 14 amino acids. The J segment lost 6 bases and the V segment lost 2 bases, leaving 5 bases of the junction unmatched. The V gene's germline CDR1 is SGHKS and CDR2 YYEKEE (reference sequence). Material for sequencing was PBMCs. The sequence derives from a middle-aged man in good health and CMV-seronegative. This sequence joins TRBV5-5 and TRBJ1-5, with 7 positions matching TRBD1. This CDR3 is CASSLSTGVQPQHF. The CDR3 DNA is TGTGCCAGCAGCTTATCAACAGGGGTTCAGCCCCAGCATTTT.